This entry describes one T cell receptor (beta chain). This record belongs to a study of T-cell memory formation after mild COVID-19. V lost 7 bases to trimming and J lost 4 bases; unmatched junction nucleotides: 5. The CDR3 runs to 13 residues. Germline V gives CDR1 SQVTM, CDR2 ANQGSEA. MiXCR, applied by TCRdb to the 5' RACE reads, yields one record per CDR3 protein. Among 400,000 to 500,000 distinct CDR3 sequences listed, roughly 18% were seen once. This clonotype was sampled from a young man who had mild COVID-19 (a few samples of this study predate the infection). Cell type and time point are not known. The chain has TRBV29-1 and TRBJ2-1; 9 bases fit TRBD1. The specimen sequenced was PBMCs or a T cell subset sorted from them (not recorded which). DNA for the CDR3: TGCAGCGCCGGGACAGGGACTTACAATGAGCAGTTCTTC. It codes for CSAGTGTYNEQFF.